The text below deals with one T cell receptor (beta chain). This sample is drawn from a study of blood T cell repertoires in COVID-19. Libraries were prepared by immunoSEQ multiplex PCR; TCRdb keeps only in-frame clonotypes and omits some of them. The sample includes approximately 190,000 clones, approximately 82% of them seen just once. The CDR3 spans 17 residues. Germline CDR1 and CDR2: LGHNA and YSLEER. V lost 2 bases and J 0 bases, leaving 14 bases between the germline ends. The genes are TRBV4-3 and TRBJ2-1, with no clear D. The sequence came from a woman in her sixties with acute COVID-19. Material: PBMCs or T cells enriched from blood (not recorded which). CDR3: CASSQRGPMSSYNEQFF. CDR3 DNA: TGCGCCAGCAGCCAAAGAGGCCCTATGAGCTCCTACAATGAGCAGTTCTTC.